The next 17 T cell receptor beta chains were all read from a single sample in a study of T cells after yellow fever vaccination. TCRdb analysed the 5' RACE reads with MiXCR anew, one entry per CDR3 protein. The data show a few hundred thousand distinct CDR3 sequences, roughly 5% seen once. Specimen: CD4+ T cells sorted from PBMCs, collected on the day of the yellow fever booster vaccination. These receptors originate from a man aged 18 to 35 who received the YFV17D yellow fever vaccine.

This rearrangement joins TRBV24-1 to TRBJ2-3; no clear D. With 7 bases removed from V and 2 bases from J, the gap between germline ends came to 6 bases. CDR1 and CDR2 (germline): KGHDR, SFDVKD. The CDR3 has 12 residues. The CDR3 protein is CATRDHTDTQYF. Written as DNA, the CDR3 is TGTGCCACCAGGGACCACACAGATACGCAGTATTTT.

This clonotype turned up a few times. The chain couples TRBV18 to TRBJ2-7; unclear D gene. The CDR3 loop spans 15 amino acids. Germline CDR1 and CDR2: KGHSH and LQKENI. Trimming cost V 2 bases and J 0 bases, with 11 bases left between them. Here the CDR3 DNA reads TGTGCCAGCTCACCAACGGATGGAAACTCCTACGAGCAGTACTTC. It specifies CASSPTDGNSYEQYF.

This clonotype was seen many times. The rearrangement joins TRBV6-5 to TRBJ2-5; maybe TRBD2 (5 bases). CDR1 MNHEY and CDR2 SVGAGI come from the germline V gene. The length of the CDR3 is 11 residues. V was shortened by 6 bases and J by 4 bases, with 6 bases between the two germline ends. CDR3 DNA sequence: TGTGCCAGCAGGGCGGGAGAGACCCAGTACTTC. Protein sequence: CASRAGETQYF.

The table lists this clonotype with many counts. V usage is TRBV20-1 and J usage is TRBJ1-4; D is uncertain. The CDR3 covers 13 residues. The V end was cut by 3 bases, the J end by 7 bases, with 12 bases between. Germline CDR1 DFQATT, CDR2 SNEGSKA (reference sequence). The CDR3 protein is CSARRLSVEKLFF. Here the CDR3 DNA reads TGCAGTGCTAGGCGGCTGAGTGTTGAAAAACTGTTTTTT.

This chain connects TRBV7-2 to TRBJ2-5; possible D gene TRBD1, 5 bases. The CDR3 totals 13 residues. Germline V lookup: CDR1 SGHTA, CDR2 FQGNSA. The V end was cut by 4 bases, the J end by 4 bases, with 10 bases between. CDR3 in DNA: TGTGCCAGCAGCTGGCTAGACAGAGAGACCCAGTACTTC. Its translation is CASSWLDRETQYF.

There are a few counts of this clonotype. One junction end disagrees with the germline gene, perhaps due to a read error. The chain carries TRBV4-3 and TRBJ1-6, with a weak D call TRBD1 (5 bases). Germline lookup yields CDR1 LGHNA and CDR2 YSLEER. CDR3 length: 14 residues. The CDR3 reads CASSQDLTNGAPRF. The CDR3 bases are TGCGCCAGCAGCCAAGACCTAACGAATGGGGCTCCGAGATTT.

This clonotype showed up many times. CDR3: CSARRQGTGELFF. CDR3 in DNA: TGCAGTGCTAGGAGACAGGGGACCGGGGAGCTGTTTTTT. The chain recombines TRBV20-1 with TRBJ2-2, with 8 bases fitting TRBD1. The V gene's germline CDR1 is DFQATT and CDR2 SNEGSKA (reference sequence). V trimming: 3 bases; J trimming: 5 bases; junction bases outside the gene matches: 2. The CDR3 spans 13 residues.

This sequence joins TRBV6-2 or TRBV6-3 and TRBJ2-3; tentative D call: TRBD2 (6 bases). This CDR3 is 15 amino acids long. The germline gives CDR1 MNHEY, CDR2 SVGEGT. V dropped 3 bases and J dropped 1 base, with 11 bases sitting between them. DNA of the CDR3: TGTGCCAGCAGTTATGCACTAGCCGGCACAGATACGCAGTATTTT. This gives the protein CASSYALAGTDTQYF.

This clonotype came up a few times. V and J are TRBV5-5 and TRBJ1-5; no firm D call. The CDR3 spans 14 residues. Between the trimmed V and J ends, which lost 0 bases and 7 bases, there was a span of 11 bases. The germline V gene has CDR1 SGHKS and CDR2 YYEKEE (reference sequence). CDR3 DNA sequence: TGTGCCAGCAGCTTGGTCGGGAACCAACAGCCCCAGCATTTT. Translating it yields CASSLVGNQQPQHF. Using reference TRBV5-5 and TRBJ1-5 for the parts outside the CDR3, the full variable domain is DAGVTQSPTHLIKTRGQQVTLRCSPISGHKSVSWYQQVLGQGPQFIFQYYEKEERGRGNFPDRFSARQFPNYSSELNVNALLLGDSALYLCASSLVGNQQPQHFGDGTRLSIL.

There are many counts of this clonotype. The genes are TRBV9 and TRBJ2-2, with 12 bases fitting TRBD2. The CDR3 contains 16 residues. In germline, CDR1 is SGDLS, CDR2 YYNGEE. V lost 4 bases, J lost 0 bases, and 1 base stayed unmatched. The CDR3 nucleotides are TGTGCCAGCAGCTGGACTAGCGGGGCGAACACCGGGGAGCTGTTTTTT. It encodes CASSWTSGANTGELFF.

The V gene is TRBV27, the J gene TRBJ1-2; D gene unclear. Germline V CDR1 and CDR2: MNHEY, SMNVEV (reference sequence). This CDR3 has 14 residues. The V end was cut by 3 bases, the J end by 4 bases, with 12 bases between. The CDR3 DNA reads TGTGCCAGCAGTTTTTCCGGAGCCCTCTATGGCTACACCTTC. The encoded protein is CASSFSGALYGYTF.

The chain uses TRBV6-2 or TRBV6-3 and TRBJ1-1, with a tentative D call TRBD1 (5 bases). This CDR3 is 14 amino acids long. Germline CDR1 MNHEY, CDR2 SVGEGT. The germline V and J ends were trimmed by 2 bases and 4 bases, with 11 bases remaining between them. CDR3 sequence: CASSYGGVSTEAFF. The CDR3 DNA sequence: TGTGCCAGCAGTTACGGGGGAGTATCCACTGAAGCTTTCTTT.

This clonotype was seen repeatedly, ten times or more. This sequence joins TRBV12-3 or TRBV12-4 and TRBJ2-7; D is tentatively TRBD1 or TRBD2 (5 bases each). V was trimmed by 2 bases and J by 0 bases, leaving 11 bases between them. There are 15 residues in the CDR3. The DNA of the CDR3 is TGTGCCAGCAGTTTACGGGAAGGGGCCTCCTACGAGCAGTACTTC. Translating it yields CASSLREGASYEQYF.

This clonotype was picked up many times. The gene calls are TRBV29-1 and TRBJ2-7; 9 positions match TRBD1. The V gene's germline CDR1 is SQVTM and CDR2 ANQGSEA. V dropped 6 bases and J dropped 3; count of bases not matched to a gene: 12. The CDR3 is made up of 15 amino acids. CDR3 region: CSVDRGQGTFYEQYF. CDR3 sequence (DNA): TGCAGCGTGGACCGGGGACAGGGTACCTTCTACGAGCAGTACTTC.

At least ten counts were recorded for this clonotype. The chain is built from TRBV7-2 and TRBJ2-1; a possible D gene is TRBD1 (6 bases). CDR1 is SGHTA, CDR2 FQGNSA, per germline. This CDR3 is built from 14 residues. Trimming pared 1 base from V and 6 bases from J, leaving 10 bases between. The CDR3 DNA reads TGTGCCAGCAGCTTAGACAGGGTGGTCAATGAGCAGTTCTTC. Its translation is CASSLDRVVNEQFF.

The chain joins TRBV19 to TRBJ1-1, with D hard to call. V lost 5 bases and J 0 bases, leaving 7 bases between the germline ends. Germline CDR1 LNHDA, CDR2 SQIVND (reference sequence). The CDR3 has 13 amino acids. CDR3 nucleotide sequence: TGTGCCAGTAGTCTGTACATGAACACTGAAGCTTTCTTT. Protein sequence: CASSLYMNTEAFF.

This clonotype turned up a few times. The J gene is TRBJ2-4, the V gene TRBV15; D possibly uses TRBD1 or TRBD2 (5 bases each). Looked up from germline, CDR1 is LNHNV and CDR2 is YYDKDF (reference sequence). V was shortened by 1 base and J by 2 bases, with 9 bases between the two germline ends. This CDR3 region has 15 residues. The CDR3 loop is CATSRGGGTKNIQYF. The DNA for the CDR3 is TGTGCCACCAGCAGAGGTGGGGGAACCAAAAACATTCAGTACTTC.